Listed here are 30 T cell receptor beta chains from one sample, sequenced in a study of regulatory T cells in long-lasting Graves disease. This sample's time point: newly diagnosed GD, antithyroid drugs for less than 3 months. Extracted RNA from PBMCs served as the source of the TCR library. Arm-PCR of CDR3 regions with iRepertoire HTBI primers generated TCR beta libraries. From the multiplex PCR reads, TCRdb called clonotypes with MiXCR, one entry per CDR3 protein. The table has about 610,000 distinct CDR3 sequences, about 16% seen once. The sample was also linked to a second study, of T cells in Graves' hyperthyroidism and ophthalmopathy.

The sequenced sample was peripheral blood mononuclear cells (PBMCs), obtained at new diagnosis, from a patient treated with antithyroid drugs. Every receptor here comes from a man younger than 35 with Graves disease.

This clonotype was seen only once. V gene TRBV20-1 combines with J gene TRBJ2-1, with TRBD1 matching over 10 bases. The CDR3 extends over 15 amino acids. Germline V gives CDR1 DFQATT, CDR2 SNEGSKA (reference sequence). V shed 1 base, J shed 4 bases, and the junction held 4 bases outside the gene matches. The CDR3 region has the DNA TGCAGTGCTAGAGGGGGGGGACAGGGGTACAATGAGCAGTTCTTC. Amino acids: CSARGGGQGYNEQFF.

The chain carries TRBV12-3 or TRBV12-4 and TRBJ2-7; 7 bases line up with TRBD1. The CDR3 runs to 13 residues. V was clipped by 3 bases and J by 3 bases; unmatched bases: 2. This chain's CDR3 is CASSFAGGYEQYF. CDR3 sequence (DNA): TGTGCCAGCAGTTTCGCAGGGGGCTACGAGCAGTACTTC.

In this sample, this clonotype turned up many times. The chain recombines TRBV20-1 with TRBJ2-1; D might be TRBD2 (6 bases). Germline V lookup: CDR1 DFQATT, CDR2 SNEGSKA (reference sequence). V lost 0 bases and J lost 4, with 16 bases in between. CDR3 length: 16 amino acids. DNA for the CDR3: TGCAGTGCTAGAGATCGTCTGGCGGGACTTTACAATGAGCAGTTCTTC. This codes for CSARDRLAGLYNEQFF.

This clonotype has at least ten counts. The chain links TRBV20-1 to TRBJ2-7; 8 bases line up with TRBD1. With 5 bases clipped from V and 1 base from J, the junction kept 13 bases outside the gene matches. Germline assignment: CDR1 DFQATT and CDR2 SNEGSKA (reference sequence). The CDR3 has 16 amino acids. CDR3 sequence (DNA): TGCAGTGCTCACTTTCCGGGGACAGGATTTTCCTACGAGCAGTACTTC. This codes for CSAHFPGTGFSYEQYF.

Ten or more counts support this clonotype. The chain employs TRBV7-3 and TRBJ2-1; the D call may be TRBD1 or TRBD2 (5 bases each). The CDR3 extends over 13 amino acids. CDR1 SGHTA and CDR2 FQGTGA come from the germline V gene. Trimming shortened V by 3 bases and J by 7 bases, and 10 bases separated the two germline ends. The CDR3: CASSFRDENEQFF. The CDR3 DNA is TGTGCCAGCAGCTTCCGGGACGAAAATGAGCAGTTCTTC.

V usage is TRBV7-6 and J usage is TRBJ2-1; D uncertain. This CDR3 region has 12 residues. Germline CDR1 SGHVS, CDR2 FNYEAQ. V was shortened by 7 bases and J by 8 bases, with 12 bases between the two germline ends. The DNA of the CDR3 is TGTGCCAGCACCAACTCCTGGGATGAGCAGTTCTTC. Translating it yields CASTNSWDEQFF.

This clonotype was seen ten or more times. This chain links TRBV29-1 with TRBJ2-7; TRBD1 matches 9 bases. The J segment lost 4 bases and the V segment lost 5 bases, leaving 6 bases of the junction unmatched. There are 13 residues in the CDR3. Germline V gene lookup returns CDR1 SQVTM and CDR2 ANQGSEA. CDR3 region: CSVKQGARYEQYF. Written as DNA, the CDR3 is TGCAGCGTTAAACAGGGGGCCAGATACGAGCAGTACTTC.

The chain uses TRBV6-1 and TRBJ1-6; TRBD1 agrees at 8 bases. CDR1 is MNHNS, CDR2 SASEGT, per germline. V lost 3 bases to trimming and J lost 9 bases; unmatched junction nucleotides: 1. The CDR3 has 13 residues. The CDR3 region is CASSEDRASPLHF. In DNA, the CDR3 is TGTGCCAGCAGTGAGGACAGGGCTTCACCCCTCCACTTT.

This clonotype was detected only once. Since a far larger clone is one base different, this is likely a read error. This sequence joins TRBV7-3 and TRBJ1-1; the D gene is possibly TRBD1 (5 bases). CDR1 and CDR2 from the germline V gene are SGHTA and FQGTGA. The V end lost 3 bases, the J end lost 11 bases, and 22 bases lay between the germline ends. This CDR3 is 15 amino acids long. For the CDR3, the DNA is TGTGCCAGCAGCTTCATAGGAGGGTCCCCGGGGGGTGCTTTCTTT. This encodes CASSFIGGSPGGAFF. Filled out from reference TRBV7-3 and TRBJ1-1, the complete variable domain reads GAGVSQTPSNKVTEKGKYVELRCDPISGHTALYWYRQSLGQGPEFLIYFQGTGAADDSGLPNDRFFAVRPEGSVSTLKIQRTERGDSAVYLCASSFIGGSPGGAFFGQGTRLTVV.

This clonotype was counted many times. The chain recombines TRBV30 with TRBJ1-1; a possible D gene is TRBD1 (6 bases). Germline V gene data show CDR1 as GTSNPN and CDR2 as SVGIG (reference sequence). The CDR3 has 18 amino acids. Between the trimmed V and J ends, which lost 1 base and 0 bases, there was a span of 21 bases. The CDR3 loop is CAWSEMPRGLVLNTEAFF. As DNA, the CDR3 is TGTGCCTGGAGTGAGATGCCCAGGGGCCTTGTCCTGAACACTGAAGCTTTCTTT.

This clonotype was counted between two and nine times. The CDR3 nucleotides are TGTGCCTGGAGCGGGGGGCTAGGGGGCTACACCTTC. It is translated as CAWSGGLGGYTF. V gene TRBV30 combines with J gene TRBJ1-2, with TRBD1 as a possible D gene (6 bases). CDR3 length: 12 residues. Germline V gene sequence: CDR1 GTSNPN, CDR2 SVGIG (reference sequence). Trimming pared 3 bases from V and 8 bases from J, leaving 13 bases between.

In DNA form, the CDR3 reads TGTGCCAGCAGCCCTAGCCAGATAGGCTACAATGAGCAGTTCTTC. Translation gives CASSPSQIGYNEQFF. The rearrangement joins TRBV9 to TRBJ2-1, with D tentatively TRBD2 (5 bases). CDR1 and CDR2 (germline): SGDLS, YYNGEE. The germline V and J ends were trimmed by 4 bases and 3 bases, with 14 bases remaining between them. The CDR3 sequence is 15 residues long.

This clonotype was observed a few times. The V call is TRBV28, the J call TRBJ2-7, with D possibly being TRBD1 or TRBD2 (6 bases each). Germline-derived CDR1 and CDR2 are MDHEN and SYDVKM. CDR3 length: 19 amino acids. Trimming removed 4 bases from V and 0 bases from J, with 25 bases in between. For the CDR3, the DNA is TGTGCCAGCAGTTCCCGACAGGTTAGGGGGGAGTTTAGCTCCTACGAGCAGTACTTC. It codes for CASSSRQVRGEFSSYEQYF.

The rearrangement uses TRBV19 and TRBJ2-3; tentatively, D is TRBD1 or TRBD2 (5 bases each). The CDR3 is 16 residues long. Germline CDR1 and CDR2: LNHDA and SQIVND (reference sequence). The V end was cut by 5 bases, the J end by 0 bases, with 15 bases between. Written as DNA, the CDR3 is TGTGCCAGTAGTGACCGGGACCGCCTTAGCACAGATACGCAGTATTTT. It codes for CASSDRDRLSTDTQYF.

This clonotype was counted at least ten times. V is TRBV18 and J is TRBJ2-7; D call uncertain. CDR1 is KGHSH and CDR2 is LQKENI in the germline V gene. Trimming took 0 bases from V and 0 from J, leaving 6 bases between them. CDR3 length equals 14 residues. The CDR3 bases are TGTGCCAGCTCACCACCGACTGACTCCTACGAGCAGTACTTC. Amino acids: CASSPPTDSYEQYF.

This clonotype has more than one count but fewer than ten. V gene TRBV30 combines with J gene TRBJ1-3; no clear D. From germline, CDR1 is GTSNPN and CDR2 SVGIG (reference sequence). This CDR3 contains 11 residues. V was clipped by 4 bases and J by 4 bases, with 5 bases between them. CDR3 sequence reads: CAWNGGNTIYF. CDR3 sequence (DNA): TGTGCCTGGAATGGGGGAAACACCATATATTTT.

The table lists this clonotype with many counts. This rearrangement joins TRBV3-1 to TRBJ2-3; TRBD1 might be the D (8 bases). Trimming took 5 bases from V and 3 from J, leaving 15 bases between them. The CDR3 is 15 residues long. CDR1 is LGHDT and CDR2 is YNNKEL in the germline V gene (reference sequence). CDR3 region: CASSSTGEGTDTQYF. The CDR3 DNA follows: TGTGCCAGCAGCTCGACAGGGGAGGGTACAGATACGCAGTATTTT.

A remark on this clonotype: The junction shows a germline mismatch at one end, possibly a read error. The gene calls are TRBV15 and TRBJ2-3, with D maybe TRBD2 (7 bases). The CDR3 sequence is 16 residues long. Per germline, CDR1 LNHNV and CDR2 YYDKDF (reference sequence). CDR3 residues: CATGRGAGFYTDTQYF. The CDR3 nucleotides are TGTGCCACCGGCAGGGGAGCGGGATTCTACACAGATACGCAGTATTTT.

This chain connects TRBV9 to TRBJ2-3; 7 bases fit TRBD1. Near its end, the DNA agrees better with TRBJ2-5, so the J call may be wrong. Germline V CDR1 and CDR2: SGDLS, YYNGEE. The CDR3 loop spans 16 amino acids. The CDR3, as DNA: TGTGCCAGCAGCCAAGCCACAGGGGCCCTTGGGGAGACCCAGTACTTC. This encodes CASSQATGALGETQYF.

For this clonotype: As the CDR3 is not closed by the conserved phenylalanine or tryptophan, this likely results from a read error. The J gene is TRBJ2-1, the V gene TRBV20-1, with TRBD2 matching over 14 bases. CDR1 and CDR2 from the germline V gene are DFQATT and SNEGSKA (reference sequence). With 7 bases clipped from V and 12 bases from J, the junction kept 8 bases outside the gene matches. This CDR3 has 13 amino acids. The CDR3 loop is CSVPGTSGRGQFY. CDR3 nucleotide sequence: TGCAGTGTCCCAGGGACTAGCGGGAGAGGGCAGTTCTAC.

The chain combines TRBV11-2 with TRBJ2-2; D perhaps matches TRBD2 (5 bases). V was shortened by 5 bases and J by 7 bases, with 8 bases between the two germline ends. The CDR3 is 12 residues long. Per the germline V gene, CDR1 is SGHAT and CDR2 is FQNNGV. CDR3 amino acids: CASSDYNGELFF. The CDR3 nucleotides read TGTGCCAGCAGCGACTATAACGGGGAGCTGTTTTTT.

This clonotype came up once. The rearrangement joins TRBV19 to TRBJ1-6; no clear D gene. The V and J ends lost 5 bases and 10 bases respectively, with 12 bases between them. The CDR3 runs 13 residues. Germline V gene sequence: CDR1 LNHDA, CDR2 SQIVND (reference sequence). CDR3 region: CASSDLAGSPLHF. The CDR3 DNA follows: TGTGCCAGTAGTGATTTGGCGGGCTCACCCCTCCACTTT.

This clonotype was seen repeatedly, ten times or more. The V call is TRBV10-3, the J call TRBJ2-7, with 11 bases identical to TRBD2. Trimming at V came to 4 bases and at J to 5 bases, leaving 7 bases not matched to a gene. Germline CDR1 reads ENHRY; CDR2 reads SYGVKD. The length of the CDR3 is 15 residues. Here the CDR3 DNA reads TGTGCCATCAGTGGACCCGGGACTAGCGGTAACGAGCAGTACTTC. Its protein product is CAISGPGTSGNEQYF.

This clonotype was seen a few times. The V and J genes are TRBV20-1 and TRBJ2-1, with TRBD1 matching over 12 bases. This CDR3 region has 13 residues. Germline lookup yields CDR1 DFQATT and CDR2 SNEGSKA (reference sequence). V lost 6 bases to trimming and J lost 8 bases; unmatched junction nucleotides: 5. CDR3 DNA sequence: TGCAGTGCCCCGGGGACAGGGGGCCATGAGCAGTTCTTC. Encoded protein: CSAPGTGGHEQFF.

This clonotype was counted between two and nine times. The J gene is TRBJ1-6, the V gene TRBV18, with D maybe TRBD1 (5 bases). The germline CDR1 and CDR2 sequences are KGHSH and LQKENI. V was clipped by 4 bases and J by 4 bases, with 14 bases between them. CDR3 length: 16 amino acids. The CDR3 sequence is CASSLSGTGYNSPLHF. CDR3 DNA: TGTGCCAGCTCACTTAGCGGGACCGGGTATAATTCACCCCTCCACTTT.

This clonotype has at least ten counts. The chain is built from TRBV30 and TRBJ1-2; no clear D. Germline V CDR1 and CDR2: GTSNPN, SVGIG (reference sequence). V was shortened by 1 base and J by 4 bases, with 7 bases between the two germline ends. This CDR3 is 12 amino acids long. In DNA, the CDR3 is TGTGCCTGGAGTGAACAGTTCTATGGCTACACCTTC. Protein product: CAWSEQFYGYTF.

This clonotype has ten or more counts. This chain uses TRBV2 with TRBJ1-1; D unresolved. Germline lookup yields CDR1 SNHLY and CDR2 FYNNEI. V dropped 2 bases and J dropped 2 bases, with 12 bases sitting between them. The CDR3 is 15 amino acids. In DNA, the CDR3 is TGTGCCAGCAGTGAAAACGGAATCGGTAACACTGAAGCTTTCTTT. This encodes CASSENGIGNTEAFF.

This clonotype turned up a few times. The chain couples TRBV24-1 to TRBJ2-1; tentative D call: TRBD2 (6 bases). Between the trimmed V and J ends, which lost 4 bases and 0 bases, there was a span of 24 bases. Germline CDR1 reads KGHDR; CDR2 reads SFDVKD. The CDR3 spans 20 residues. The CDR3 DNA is TGTGCCACCAGTGAGCCACGAGTTGAGGTCGGGGGTAGCTCCTACAATGAGCAGTTCTTC. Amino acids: CATSEPRVEVGGSSYNEQFF.

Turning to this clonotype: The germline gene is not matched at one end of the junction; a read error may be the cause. The chain's CDR3 is CACSPEGFNEQFF. The CDR3 nucleotides are TGTGCCTGCTCACCAGAAGGGTTTAATGAGCAGTTCTTC. The chain employs TRBV18 and TRBJ2-1, with D hard to call. This CDR3 has 13 residues. Germline CDR1 KGHSH, CDR2 LQKENI.

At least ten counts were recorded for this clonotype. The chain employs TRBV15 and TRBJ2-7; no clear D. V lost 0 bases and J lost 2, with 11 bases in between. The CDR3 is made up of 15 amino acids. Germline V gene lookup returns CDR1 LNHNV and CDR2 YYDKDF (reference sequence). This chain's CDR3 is CATSREGSPAYEQYF. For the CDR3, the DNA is TGTGCCACCAGCAGAGAGGGTAGCCCCGCCTACGAGCAGTACTTC.